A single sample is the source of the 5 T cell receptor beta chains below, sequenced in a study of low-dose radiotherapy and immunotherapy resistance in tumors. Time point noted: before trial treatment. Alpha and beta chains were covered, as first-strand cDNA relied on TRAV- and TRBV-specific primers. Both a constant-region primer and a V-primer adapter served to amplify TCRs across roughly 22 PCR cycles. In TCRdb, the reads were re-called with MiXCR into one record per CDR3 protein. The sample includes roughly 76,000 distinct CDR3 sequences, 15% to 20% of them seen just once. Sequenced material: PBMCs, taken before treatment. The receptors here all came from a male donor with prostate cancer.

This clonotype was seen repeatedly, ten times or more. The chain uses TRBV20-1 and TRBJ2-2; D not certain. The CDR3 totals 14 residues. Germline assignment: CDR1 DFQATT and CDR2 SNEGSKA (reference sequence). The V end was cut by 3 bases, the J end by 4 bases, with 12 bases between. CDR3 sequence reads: CSASDGLSTGELFF. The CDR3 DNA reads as TGCAGTGCTAGTGATGGCTTGAGCACCGGGGAGCTGTTTTTT.

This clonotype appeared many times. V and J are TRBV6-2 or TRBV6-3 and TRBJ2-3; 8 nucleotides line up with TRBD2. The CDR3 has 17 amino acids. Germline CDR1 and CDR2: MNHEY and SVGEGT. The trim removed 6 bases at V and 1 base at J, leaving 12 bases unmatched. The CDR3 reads CASSLRHPRGGTDTQYF. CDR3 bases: TGTGCCAGCAGCTTACGCCACCCGCGGGGGGGCACAGATACGCAGTATTTT.

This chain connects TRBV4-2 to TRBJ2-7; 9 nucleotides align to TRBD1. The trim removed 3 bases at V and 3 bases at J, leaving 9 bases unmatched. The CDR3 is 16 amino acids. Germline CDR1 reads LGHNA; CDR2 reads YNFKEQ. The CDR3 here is CASSQDEDRGGYEQYF. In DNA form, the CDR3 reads TGTGCCAGCAGCCAGGATGAGGACAGGGGAGGCTACGAGCAGTACTTC.

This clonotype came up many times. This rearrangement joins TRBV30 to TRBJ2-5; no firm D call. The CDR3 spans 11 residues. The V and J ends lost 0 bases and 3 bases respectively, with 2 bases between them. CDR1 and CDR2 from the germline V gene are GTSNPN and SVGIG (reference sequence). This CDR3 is CAWSVEETQYF. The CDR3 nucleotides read TGTGCCTGGAGTGTCGAAGAGACCCAGTACTTC.

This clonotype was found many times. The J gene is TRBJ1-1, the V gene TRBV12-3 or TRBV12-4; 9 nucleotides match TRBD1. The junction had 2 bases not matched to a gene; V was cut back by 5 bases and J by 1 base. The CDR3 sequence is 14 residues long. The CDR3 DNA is TGTGCCAGCAGTGTGGACAGGGGGAACACTGAAGCTTTCTTT. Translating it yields CASSVDRGNTEAFF.